One and the same sample provided the 23 T cell receptor beta chains below, sequenced in a study of cytomegalovirus exposure and HLA in healthy donors. The PCR ran on 60 Vbeta and 13 Jbeta primers. Some clones are missing from TCRdb's copy, which holds only in-frame ones; the method was immunoSEQ multiplex PCR. Of 200,000 or so clones listed, less than 90% are singletons. The sequencing input was PBMCs. The receptors stem from a girl under three years old in good health and CMV-seronegative.

The J gene is TRBJ1-5, the V gene TRBV19; 7 bases map to TRBD1. The CDR3 is 15 amino acids. Losses at the gene ends were 5 bases for V and 6 bases for J; bases not matched to a gene: 10. The germline CDR1 and CDR2 sequences are LNHDA and SQIVND (reference sequence). The CDR3, as DNA: TGTGCCAGTAGTTCGAGACAGGGACGGGGTCAGCCCCAGCATTTT. This gives the protein CASSSRQGRGQPQHF.

The rearrangement links TRBV2 to TRBJ2-5; the match to TRBD1 covers 7 bases. V lost 8 bases to trimming and J lost 3 bases; unmatched junction nucleotides: 6. Per the germline V gene, CDR1 is SNHLY and CDR2 is FYNNEI. The CDR3 spans 13 residues. CDR3 nucleotide sequence: TGTGCCAGCGGGACAGAGCTAAAAGAGACCCAGTACTTC. Residues: CASGTELKETQYF.

V is TRBV4-1 and J is TRBJ2-1, with 9 bases identical to TRBD2. V shed 0 bases and J 8 bases; nucleotides not matched to a gene: 8. The CDR3 covers 16 residues. The germline V gene encodes CDR1 MGHRA and CDR2 YSYEKL. The CDR3 sequence is CASSQEVIAGVHEQFF. CDR3 coding DNA: TGCGCCAGCAGCCAAGAAGTGATAGCGGGGGTCCATGAGCAGTTCTTC.

The genes are TRBV19 and TRBJ1-1; perhaps TRBD1 as D (6 bases). Germline loops: CDR1 LNHDA, CDR2 SQIVND (reference sequence). The CDR3 runs 13 residues. Trimming stripped 6 bases from V and 8 bases from J, with 16 bases between. The CDR3 protein is CASRTLQGTEAFF. CDR3 bases: TGTGCCAGTAGAACACTCCAGGGGACCGAAGCTTTCTTT.

The chain carries TRBV14 and TRBJ1-4; 7 nucleotides line up with TRBD1. CDR1 and CDR2 (germline): SGHDN, FVKESK. The V segment lost 3 bases and the J segment 7 bases; nucleotides outside the gene matches: 8. The CDR3 extends over 15 amino acids. Here the CDR3 DNA reads TGTGCCAGCAGCCAGCTCACAGGGGCCACTGAAAAACTGTTTTTT. Protein sequence: CASSQLTGATEKLFF.

CDR3 region: CASNGGRAEETQYF. Written as DNA, the CDR3 is TGTGCCAGCAACGGGGGGAGGGCCGAAGAGACCCAGTACTTC. The gene calls are TRBV5-4 and TRBJ2-5; 7 bases agree with TRBD2. The germline V gene encodes CDR1 SGHNT and CDR2 YYREEE (reference sequence). Unmatched junction bases numbered 8, after V lost 6 bases and J lost 3 bases. The CDR3 runs 14 residues.

The rearrangement uses TRBV7-2 and TRBJ1-2; D is perhaps TRBD1 (6 bases). CDR3 length equals 13 residues. The germline V gene encodes CDR1 SGHTA and CDR2 FQGNSA. Trimming took 3 bases from V and 2 from J, leaving 7 bases between them. CDR3 sequence: CASSFTGNYGYTF. In nucleotides, the CDR3 is TGTGCCAGCAGCTTTACAGGGAACTATGGCTACACCTTC. Full variable domain (remainder filled in from reference TRBV7-2 and TRBJ1-2): GAGVSQSPSNKVTEKGKDVELRCDPISGHTALYWYRQSLGQGLEFLIYFQGNSAPDKSGLPSDRFSAERTGGSVSTLTIQRTQQEDSAVYLCASSFTGNYGYTFGSGTRLTVV.

V is TRBV5-3 and J is TRBJ2-1; no clear D gene. TRBV5-3 is an open reading frame whose function is uncertain. CDR3 length: 17 amino acids. V gave up 0 bases and J gave up 5 bases, with 18 bases separating them. This CDR3 is CARSLAYTKELNNEQFF. CDR3 bases: TGTGCCAGAAGCTTGGCCTATACAAAGGAGTTGAACAATGAGCAGTTCTTC.

The chain links TRBV6-5 to TRBJ1-1; the D gene is possibly TRBD1 (6 bases). Germline CDR1 MNHEY, CDR2 SVGAGI. V lost 6 bases and J lost 0, with 14 bases in between. There are 15 residues in the CDR3. As DNA, the CDR3 is TGTGCCAGCAGAGAGGGGGGGAGATTGAACACTGAAGCTTTCTTT. Its protein is CASREGGRLNTEAFF.

The chain carries TRBV7-9 and TRBJ2-6; no firm D call. The CDR3 is made up of 17 amino acids. Between the trimmed V and J ends, which lost 5 bases and 0 bases, there was a span of 14 bases. Germline CDR1 reads SEHNR; CDR2 reads FQNEAQ (reference sequence). The CDR3 sequence: CASSTTRLVSGANVLTF. The CDR3 nucleotides read TGTGCCAGCAGCACGACGAGGCTCGTCTCTGGGGCCAACGTCCTGACTTTC.

This chain connects TRBV5-1 to TRBJ2-7, with TRBD1 identical over 10 bases. CDR3 size: 16 residues. Germline V lookup: CDR1 SGHRS, CDR2 YFSETQ. Unmatched junction bases numbered 6, after V lost 0 bases and J lost 3 bases. The CDR3: CASSLAGQGGIYEQYF. The CDR3 DNA is TGCGCCAGCAGCTTGGCCGGACAGGGGGGGATCTACGAGCAGTACTTC.

This clone was seen a single time. This chain connects TRBV18 to TRBJ2-7; 11 bases agree with TRBD1. The junction had 3 bases not matched to a gene; V was cut back by 5 bases and J by 0 bases. The CDR3 covers 15 residues. Germline assignment: CDR1 KGHSH and CDR2 LQKENI. The CDR3 spells CASSAGTGGSYEQYF. In DNA, the CDR3 is TGTGCCAGCTCAGCCGGGACAGGGGGCTCCTACGAGCAGTACTTC.

V gene TRBV18 combines with J gene TRBJ2-3; TRBD2 aligns across 13 bases. The CDR3 spans 16 residues. Per the germline V gene, CDR1 is KGHSH and CDR2 is LQKENI. V lost 2 bases, J lost 6 bases, and 5 bases stayed unmatched. The CDR3 coding sequence is TGTGCCAGCTCACCAAGGACTAGCGGGGGCAGGGATACGCAGTATTTT. It yields the protein CASSPRTSGGRDTQYF.

This rearrangement joins TRBV29-1 to TRBJ2-7; 8 positions agree with TRBD1. The ends lost 1 base at V and 2 bases at J; junction bases unmatched: 13. The CDR3 sequence is 17 residues long. CDR1 and CDR2 from the germline V gene are SQVTM and ANQGSEA. The CDR3 reads CSVEGVNRGKMAYEQYF. The CDR3 DNA reads TGCAGCGTTGAAGGGGTTAACAGGGGGAAGATGGCCTACGAGCAGTACTTC.

V is TRBV19 and J is TRBJ1-2; TRBD1 matches at 7 bases. The CDR3 has 15 amino acids. The V and J ends lost 5 bases and 0 bases, in that order; junction bases with no gene match: 6. Germline V gene lookup returns CDR1 LNHDA and CDR2 SQIVND (reference sequence). The CDR3 here is CASSAQGVANYGYTF. In DNA, the CDR3 is TGTGCCAGTAGTGCTCAGGGGGTGGCTAACTATGGCTACACCTTC.

A single count supports this clone. V gene TRBV5-1 combines with J gene TRBJ2-1, with 7 positions matching TRBD2. The CDR3 contains 14 residues. CDR1 and CDR2 (germline): SGHRS, YFSETQ. Trimming took 4 bases from V and 5 from J; bases not matched to a gene: 6. CDR3 region: CASSPWTRDNEQFF. The CDR3 bases are TGCGCCAGCAGCCCCTGGACTAGGGACAATGAGCAGTTCTTC.

The chain employs TRBV7-8 and TRBJ2-1; 10 nucleotides agree with TRBD2. Per germline, CDR1 SGHVS and CDR2 FQNEAQ. V lost 5 bases and J lost 3; bases outside the gene matches: 10. This CDR3 region has 17 residues. The CDR3 is CASSHTLAGGLYNEQFF. For the CDR3, the DNA is TGTGCCAGCAGCCACACCTTAGCGGGGGGCCTCTACAATGAGCAGTTCTTC.

J is TRBJ1-5 and V is TRBV6-5; TRBD1 matches 8 bases. The V and J ends lost 4 bases and 6 bases, in that order; junction bases with no gene match: 2. The germline V gene has CDR1 MNHEY and CDR2 SVGAGI. There are 13 residues in the CDR3. The CDR3 DNA sequence: TGTGCCAGCAGTTCCGGACAGGGTCAGCCCCAGCATTTT. Protein product: CASSSGQGQPQHF.

V gene TRBV4-2 combines with J gene TRBJ2-7; a weak D match, TRBD2 (5 bases). Germline V gives CDR1 LGHNA, CDR2 YNFKEQ. The CDR3 runs to 15 residues. Trimming stripped 4 bases from V and 3 bases from J, with 16 bases between. CDR3 DNA: TGTGCCAGCAGCCCAAATTTAGCGAGACTCTACGAGCAGTACTTC. Translation: CASSPNLARLYEQYF.

In the case of this clone: This sample includes further DNA sequences coding for the same CDR3. The rearrangement joins TRBV9 to TRBJ2-1; the match to TRBD1 covers 7 bases. There are 14 residues in the CDR3. J lost 5 bases, V lost 0 bases, and 2 bases had no gene match. The germline V gene encodes CDR1 SGDLS and CDR2 YYNGEE. The CDR3 loop reads CASSVAGGNNEQFF. The CDR3 DNA follows: TGTGCCAGCAGCGTAGCAGGGGGTAACAATGAGCAGTTCTTC.

V and J are TRBV6-1 and TRBJ1-3, with D hard to call. This CDR3 is 15 amino acids long. Germline CDR1 and CDR2: MNHNS and SASEGT. V lost 3 bases and J 0 bases, leaving 9 bases between the germline ends. CDR3 nucleotides: TGTGCCAGCAGTGAGAGGTTCCCCTCTGGAAACACCATATATTTT. Encoded protein: CASSERFPSGNTIYF.

The V and J genes are TRBV10-3 and TRBJ2-5, with D uncertain. The CDR3 is 11 residues long. Between the trimmed V and J ends, which lost 3 bases and 4 bases, there was a span of 3 bases. Per the germline V gene, CDR1 is ENHRY and CDR2 is SYGVKD. DNA of the CDR3: TGTGCCATCAGTGACCGAGAGACCCAGTACTTC. It yields the protein CAISDRETQYF.

The rearrangement uses TRBV5-1 and TRBJ2-2, with no clear D. Trimming cost V 4 bases and J 4 bases, with 8 bases left between them. This CDR3 comprises 13 residues. Germline assignment: CDR1 SGHRS and CDR2 YFSETQ. The CDR3: CASSLPGTGELFF. The CDR3 DNA is TGCGCCAGCAGCCTTCCGGGCACCGGGGAGCTGTTTTTT.